This record concerns one T cell receptor beta chain sequence. This clonotype appeared a few times. The target of this receptor is not known. Base qualities are not recorded, but no much larger clone differs from it by a single base. Sequencer: Illumina NovaSeq 6000. TCR cDNA was made using 5'RACE template switching, a step that added a universal primer site and unique molecular identifiers. cDNA synthesis was primed from both the TCR alpha and TCR beta constant segments. Library amplification involved two PCR steps, and the second step added sample barcodes and sequencing adapters. Sequencing of libraries was done on Illumina HiSeq 2500 (2x100 bp) or NovaSeq (2x150 bp). In the authors' own workflow: Demultiplexing of reads and collapsing into UMI consensus sequences were performed with MIGEC, and V(D)J alignment was carried out with MiXCR. Vaccine-responding clonotypes were identified with edgeR using replicate PBMC samples, with FDR below 0.01 and a log2 fold change above 5 up to day 15 being required. Each bulk clonotype was labeled CD4 or CD8 based on which sequenced repertoire, CD4 or CD8, contained the clonotype at higher abundance. Using fastp trimming at Q25 and MiXCR clonotype assembly, TCRdb reanalyzed the public sequencing data and kept in-frame beta chains. Each entry is one CDR3 protein sequence, shown with its most common DNA and genes. TCRdb's processing, not the authors' own work, is the source of the V and J calls. The sample has 300,000 to 400,000 distinct CDR3 sequences on record, roughly 4.3% of them singletons. The ten largest clones represent around 24% of the sample.

This sample is part of a study of T cells after yellow fever vaccination (dated by TCRdb to about 2019). The study in broad terms: Libraries from fractions with low cell numbers were prepared with the SMART-Seq v4 Ultra Low Input RNA kit. Bulk TCR alpha and beta repertoires were sequenced longitudinally to track T-cell clones before and after primary and booster YFV17D yellow fever vaccination. Two healthy male donors made up the cohort, one aged 18 to 30 years and the other aged 30 to 40 years. Blood samples were taken at several timepoints before and after primary and secondary immunization, and bulk PBMC replicates and cell subsets were isolated. Here is what the overall study found, with its caveats: Most clones expanded after primary vaccination were re-detected after the booster (just under 97% of CD4 and approximately 85% of CD8), suggesting broad memory maintenance. A small fraction of clonotypes appeared in both the CD4 and CD8 compartments, likely as a result of convergent recombination. Because only two donors were included in the study, the extent to which the findings can be generalized is limited. Computational filtering was needed because FACS-sorted repertoires could contain abundant contaminating clonotypes from the bulk population. The secondary T-cell response was found to be weaker but faster than the primary response, with a peak reached on day 5 rather than on day 15.

The treatment or condition label corresponds to: live attenuated yellow fever vaccine strain. At each blood-draw timepoint, two biological replicates of bulk PBMCs were obtained. A standard Ficoll-Paque protocol was used to isolate PBMCs from peripheral blood. TriZol was used to extract RNA from bulk PBMCs, CD4 and CD8 fractions, and dextramer-positive and dextramer-negative fractions. V sheds 7 bases and J sheds 6 bases, leaving 11 bases between their ends. Spanning cysteine to phenylalanine, the CDR3 consists of 12 amino acids. CDR3 DNA is the only sequence kept; it has 36 bases, read in frame from the first base. From a lookup of the germline V gene, CDR1 and CDR2 are SGHRS and YFSETQ.

This sequence originates from a man younger than 30 who received the YFV17D yellow fever vaccine. The sequence joins TRBV5-1 to TRBJ2-1, and possibly TRBD2, on 5 matching bases. The sequences come from PBMCs, collected 5 days after the yellow fever booster vaccination. CDR3 region: CASGDLANEQFF. In nucleotide form, the sequence is TGCGCCAGCGGCGACCTAGCCAATGAGCAGTTCTTC.